The 24 T cell receptor beta chains below come from one sample, sequenced in a study of blood T cell repertoires in COVID-19. Produced via immunoSEQ multiplex PCR; TCRdb's table is partial and in-frame only. The table records hundreds of thousands of clones, 85% of them present only once. Sequenced sample: PBMCs or T cells enriched from blood (not recorded which). The receptors derive from a man aged 35 to 55 who had recovered from COVID-19.

Many counts were recorded for this clone. Other DNA sequences within the sample encode an identical CDR3. The chain links TRBV19 to TRBJ2-6; no definite D call. The CDR3 is 13 residues long. The V end was cut by 7 bases, the J end by 4 bases, with 8 bases between. CDR1 LNHDA and CDR2 SQIVND come from the germline V gene (reference sequence). CDR3 bases: TGTGCCAGTACCCTAAGCGGGGCCAACGTCCTGACTTTC. Its translation: CASTLSGANVLTF.

The chain uses TRBV19 and TRBJ1-2; D not resolved. CDR1 and CDR2 from the germline V gene are LNHDA and SQIVND (reference sequence). With 6 bases removed from V and 7 bases from J, the gap between germline ends came to 24 bases. The CDR3 runs 16 residues. CDR3 nucleotides: TGTGCCAGTAGGGCCGGAGGGAGTGGAGTATATAGTGGCTACACCTTC. This codes for CASRAGGSGVYSGYTF.

This chain uses TRBV18 with TRBJ2-1, with a weak D call TRBD1 (5 bases). The CDR3 sequence is 14 residues long. The germline V and J ends were trimmed by 2 bases and 9 bases, with 14 bases remaining between them. Germline CDR1 KGHSH, CDR2 LQKENI. CDR3 nucleotide sequence: TGTGCCAGCTCACCAGGCTCAGGGTCAGGTGAGCAGTTCTTC. Its translation: CASSPGSGSGEQFF. The variable domain in full, completed from reference TRBV18 and TRBJ2-1, reads NAGVMQNPRHLVRRRGQEARLRCSPMKGHSHVYWYRQLPEEGLKFMVYLQKENIIDESGMPKERFSAEFPKEGPSILRIQQVVRGDSAAYFCASSPGSGSGEQFFGPGTRLTVL.

This chain connects TRBV30 to TRBJ2-7; 7 bases are shared with TRBD2. The junction had 9 bases not matched to a gene; V was cut back by 4 bases and J by 6 bases. This CDR3 comprises 13 residues. CDR1 GTSNPN and CDR2 SVGIG come from the germline V gene (reference sequence). In DNA form, the CDR3 reads TGTGCCTGGACTGGGGGAGGGCCGGGCGAGCAGTACTTC. It encodes CAWTGGGPGEQYF.

V gene TRBV3-1 (or the pseudogene TRBV3-2) combines with J gene TRBJ2-7; TRBD2 might be the D (5 bases). V shed 1 base and J shed 1 base, with 8 bases lying between them. This CDR3 is built from 14 residues. Looked up from germline, CDR1 is LGHDT and CDR2 is YNNKEL (reference sequence). CDR3 bases: TGTGCCAGCAGCCAAGGGACTTCTTCCTACGAGCAGTACTTC. It translates to CASSQGTSSYEQYF.

The V call is TRBV7-9, the J call TRBJ2-1; no firm D call. With 1 base removed from V and 8 bases from J, the gap between germline ends came to 9 bases. CDR1 and CDR2 (germline): SEHNR, FQNEAQ (reference sequence). There are 13 residues in the CDR3. The CDR3 DNA reads TGTGCCAGCAGCTTAGTCTATTCCTATGAGCAGTTCTTC. Its translation is CASSLVYSYEQFF.

The chain combines TRBV3-1 (or the pseudogene TRBV3-2) with TRBJ1-6; perhaps TRBD1 as D (6 bases). The germline V gene has CDR1 LGHDT and CDR2 YNNKEL (reference sequence). Trimming cost V 6 bases and J 5 bases, with 11 bases left between them. The CDR3 has 14 amino acids. The CDR3 coding sequence is TGTGCCAGCAGTCGACAGGTTGATAATTCACCCCTCCACTTT. Translation: CASSRQVDNSPLHF.

The chain joins TRBV6-5 to TRBJ1-1; 7 bases line up with TRBD1. Germline V gene data show CDR1 as MNHEY and CDR2 as SVGAGI. V lost 6 bases to trimming and J lost 6 bases; unmatched junction nucleotides: 7. This CDR3 spans 13 amino acids. CDR3 DNA: TGTGCCAGCAGATCGACAGGGTCATCTGAAGCTTTCTTT. Amino acid sequence: CASRSTGSSEAFF.

This chain joins TRBV28 and TRBJ2-6; tentatively, D is TRBD1 (5 bases). Trimming removed 8 bases from V and 1 base from J, with 9 bases in between. CDR3 length equals 14 residues. CDR1 and CDR2 (germline): MDHEN, SYDVKM. CDR3 region: CASHHRSGANVLTF. The CDR3 nucleotides are TGTGCCAGCCATCACAGGTCTGGGGCCAACGTCCTGACTTTC.

This chain uses TRBV19 with TRBJ2-7, with 8 bases aligning to TRBD2. Germline V gene sequence: CDR1 LNHDA, CDR2 SQIVND (reference sequence). CDR3 size: 14 residues. J lost 0 bases, V lost 7 bases, and 5 bases had no gene match. The chain's CDR3 is CASTSGTSSYEQYF. CDR3 bases: TGTGCCAGTACGTCCGGGACTAGCTCCTACGAGCAGTACTTC.

This clone was observed a few times. V is TRBV5-1 and J is TRBJ2-7, with 8 bases aligning to TRBD1. The V segment lost 6 bases and the J segment 7 bases; nucleotides outside the gene matches: 9. Germline V CDR1 and CDR2: SGHRS, YFSETQ. The CDR3 contains 13 residues. The CDR3 reads CASMDRAEGEQYF. CDR3 DNA sequence: TGCGCCAGCATGGACAGGGCAGAGGGAGAGCAGTACTTC.

The chain carries TRBV13 and TRBJ2-2, with a weak D call TRBD2 (6 bases). This CDR3 has 15 residues. CDR1 and CDR2 (germline): PRHDT, FYEKMQ (reference sequence). V gave up 5 bases and J gave up 4 bases, with 14 bases separating them. CDR3 bases: TGTGCCAGCAGCCCTACAGCCGGGGGCACCGGGGAGCTGTTTTTT. This codes for CASSPTAGGTGELFF.

The rearrangement joins TRBV28 to TRBJ1-2; 9 nucleotides line up with TRBD1. CDR3 length: 13 amino acids. The junction had 6 bases not matched to a gene; V was cut back by 10 bases and J by 3 bases. From germline, CDR1 is MDHEN and CDR2 SYDVKM. CDR3 residues: CATLQGADYGYTF. The CDR3 coding sequence is TGTGCCACCTTACAGGGGGCGGACTATGGCTACACCTTC.

This chain joins TRBV27 and TRBJ2-1; 10 bases line up with TRBD2. Germline values: CDR1 MNHEY, CDR2 SMNVEV (reference sequence). The CDR3 is 12 residues long. V shed 5 bases and J 13 bases; nucleotides not matched to a gene: 5. CDR3 region: CASSHGLAVQFF. Here the CDR3 DNA reads TGTGCCAGCAGTCACGGACTAGCGGTTCAGTTCTTC.

The rearrangement joins TRBV6-5 to TRBJ1-2; no clear D. CDR3 size: 14 residues. CDR1 is MNHEY, CDR2 SVGAGI, per germline. Trimming removed 6 bases at V and 4 bases at J, with 15 bases between. This CDR3 reads CASSPKLSLYGYTF. The DNA of the CDR3 is TGTGCCAGCAGCCCGAAACTAAGCCTCTATGGCTACACCTTC.

This chain joins TRBV6-2 or TRBV6-3 and TRBJ1-5, with no clear D. The CDR3 totals 12 residues. V lost 0 bases and J lost 9, with 6 bases in between. Germline assignment: CDR1 MNHEY and CDR2 SVGEGT. This CDR3 is CASSYSPGPQHF. The CDR3 DNA reads as TGTGCCAGCAGTTACTCGCCCGGGCCCCAGCATTTT.

V gene TRBV7-9 combines with J gene TRBJ2-1, with D maybe TRBD2 (5 bases). The CDR3 contains 15 residues. Looked up from germline, CDR1 is SEHNR and CDR2 is FQNEAQ (reference sequence). V was shortened by 5 bases and J by 0 bases, with 11 bases between the two germline ends. In DNA form, the CDR3 reads TGTGCCAGCAGCGGACTTACACCCTCCTACAATGAGCAGTTCTTC. Its protein product is CASSGLTPSYNEQFF.

This clone showed up just a few times. This chain uses TRBV5-5 with TRBJ2-7; TRBD1 might be the D (5 bases). CDR3 length: 13 amino acids. From germline, CDR1 is SGHKS and CDR2 YYEKEE (reference sequence). Trimming cost V 4 bases and J 0 bases, with 8 bases left between them. CDR3 sequence (DNA): TGTGCCAGCAGCGTGACAGACTCCTACGAGCAGTACTTC. Its translation is CASSVTDSYEQYF.

This chain connects TRBV7-9 to TRBJ2-2, with a tentative D call TRBD2 (6 bases). From germline, CDR1 is SEHNR and CDR2 FQNEAQ (reference sequence). The CDR3 is 13 residues long. Trimming shortened V by 4 bases and J by 9 bases, and 12 bases separated the two germline ends. CDR3: CASSSTRIRELFF. The CDR3 bases are TGTGCCAGCAGCTCGACTAGGATCCGGGAGCTGTTTTTT.

The chain carries TRBV5-1 and TRBJ2-1, with D possibly matching TRBD2 (6 bases). This CDR3 spans 11 amino acids. V was cut by 5 bases and J by 6 bases, with 6 bases left in between. Germline V lookup: CDR1 SGHRS, CDR2 YFSETQ. The CDR3 spells CASREGNEQFF. The CDR3 bases are TGCGCCAGCAGGGAGGGCAATGAGCAGTTCTTC.

The chain employs TRBV28 and TRBJ1-1; D perhaps matches TRBD1 (5 bases). Germline CDR1 and CDR2: MDHEN and SYDVKM. The CDR3 extends over 16 amino acids. V shed 3 bases and J shed 0 bases, with 14 bases lying between them. The CDR3 DNA reads as TGTGCCAGCAGTTTCCCACAGGTGATCATGAACACTGAAGCTTTCTTT. Translated: CASSFPQVIMNTEAFF.

The chain carries TRBV5-1 and TRBJ2-6, with D possibly being TRBD1 (6 bases). The CDR3 has 19 residues. The ends were cut back, 4 bases at V and 1 base at J, with 21 bases in the middle. Per the germline V gene, CDR1 is SGHRS and CDR2 is YFSETQ. The CDR3 loop reads CASSAPRGRGISGANVLTF. For the CDR3, the DNA is TGCGCCAGCAGCGCCCCTCGCGGCAGGGGTATATCTGGGGCCAACGTCCTGACTTTC.

This clone was recorded a few times. The V and J genes are TRBV7-2 and TRBJ2-5; 7 positions match TRBD2. CDR3 length equals 15 residues. Germline assignment: CDR1 SGHTA and CDR2 FQGNSA. V gave up 1 base and J gave up 2 bases; unmatched junction bases: 4. The DNA of the CDR3 is TGTGCCAGCAGCTTAGGTTGGACTAGACAAGAGACCCAGTACTTC. The encoded protein is CASSLGWTRQETQYF.

This clone has just one count. This sequence joins TRBV20-1 and TRBJ2-2; D gene uncertain. The CDR3 is made up of 12 amino acids. Trimming took 3 bases from V and 5 from J, leaving 7 bases between them. Germline V gives CDR1 DFQATT, CDR2 SNEGSKA (reference sequence). CDR3 sequence reads: CSASDQTGELFF. The CDR3 DNA sequence: TGCAGTGCTAGTGACCAAACCGGGGAGCTGTTTTTT.